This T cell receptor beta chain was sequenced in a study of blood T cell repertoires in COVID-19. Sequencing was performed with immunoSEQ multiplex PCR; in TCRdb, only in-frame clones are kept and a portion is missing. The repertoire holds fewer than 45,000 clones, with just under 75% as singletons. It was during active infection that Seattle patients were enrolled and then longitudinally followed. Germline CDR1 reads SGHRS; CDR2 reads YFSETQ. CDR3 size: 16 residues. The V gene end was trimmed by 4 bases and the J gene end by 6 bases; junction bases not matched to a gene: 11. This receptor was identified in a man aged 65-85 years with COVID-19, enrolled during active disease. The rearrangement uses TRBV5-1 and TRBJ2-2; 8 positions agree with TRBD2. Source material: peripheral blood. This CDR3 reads CASSPVAGGSAGELFF. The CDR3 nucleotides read TGCGCCAGCAGCCCCGTGGCGGGGGGAAGCGCCGGGGAGCTGTTTTTT.